Sequencing of this T cell receptor (beta chain) was carried out in a study of shared clonotypes between healthy human individuals. The assay was immunoSEQ multiplex PCR, and TCRdb's table has in-frame clones only and misses some. The table has around 1.1 million clones, about 80% seen once. Deletions cut 0 bases from V and 5 bases from J, with 13 bases between. From germline, CDR1 is SGHAT and CDR2 FQNNGV. The CDR3 has 15 residues. A single count supports this clone. A CD45RA-negative memory subset and a CD45RA+ naive subset were separated from the CD4+ cells. V usage is TRBV11-2 and J usage is TRBJ2-5; weak D call: TRBD1 (5 bases). This sequence was found in a man between 18 and 29 years old in good health. Some clones in this sample may be carry-over from other donors' samples. The specimen was memory CD4+ T cells from PBMCs. As for subset: CD45RA-negative fraction. The CDR3 loop is CASSLDGRAAETQYF. CDR3 in DNA: TGTGCCAGCAGCTTAGATGGCAGGGCTGCGGAGACCCAGTACTTC.